Listed below are T cell receptor beta chains from one sample, sequenced in a study of blood T cell repertoires in COVID-19. Produced via immunoSEQ multiplex PCR; TCRdb's table is partial and in-frame only. Of approximately 280,000 clones listed, around 88% are singletons. Sequenced input: PBMCs or T cells enriched from blood (not recorded which). All receptors derive from a middle-aged woman who had recovered from COVID-19. Both conserved end residues are part of each CDR3. A D gene is named only where the DNA matches it firmly. The size entry is marked missing in some rows and otherwise reads once, few, many or a size class.

v_call: TRBV5-4
clone_size: many
j_call: TRBJ1-2
d_call: .
cdr3_aa: CASSPSGVGYGYTF
cdr3_nt: TGTGCCAGCAGCCCGAGCGGAGTGGGCTATGGCTACACCTTC

v_call: TRBV18
clone_size: .
j_call: TRBJ1-1
d_call: TRBD1
cdr3_aa: CASSLTLPQGANTEAFF
cdr3_nt: TGTGCCAGCTCACTAACACTCCCACAGGGGGCGAACACTGAAGCTTTCTTT

v_call: TRBV10-1
clone_size: few
j_call: TRBJ1-1
d_call: .
cdr3_aa: CASRREMNTEAFF
cdr3_nt: TGCGCCAGCAGGAGGGAAATGAACACTGAAGCTTTCTTT

v_call: TRBV7-3
clone_size: .
j_call: TRBJ2-3
d_call: TRBD2
cdr3_aa: CASSLGASGSSDTQYF
cdr3_nt: TGTGCCAGCAGCTTAGGAGCTAGCGGGAGTTCAGATACGCAGTATTTT

v_call: TRBV12-3/TRBV12-4
clone_size: .
j_call: TRBJ2-5
d_call: TRBD1
cdr3_aa: CASSKGGGETQYF
cdr3_nt: TGTGCCAGCTCGAAAGGGGGCGGGGAGACCCAGTACTTC

v_call: TRBV2
clone_size: few
j_call: TRBJ2-1
d_call: TRBD2
cdr3_aa: CASSEVRGRVNEQFF
cdr3_nt: TGTGCCAGCAGTGAAGTCCGAGGGAGGGTCAATGAGCAGTTCTTC

v_call: TRBV27
clone_size: few
j_call: TRBJ1-3
d_call: .
cdr3_aa: CASRLPGAGNTIYF
cdr3_nt: TGTGCCAGCCGACTCCCAGGGGCGGGAAACACCATATATTTT

v_call: TRBV15
clone_size: .
j_call: TRBJ1-2
d_call: .
cdr3_aa: CATSWPGIDYGYTF
cdr3_nt: TGTGCCACCAGCTGGCCGGGGATCGACTATGGCTACACCTTC

v_call: TRBV12-3/TRBV12-4
clone_size: .
j_call: TRBJ2-7
d_call: TRBD2
cdr3_aa: CASRWEGRYEQYF
cdr3_nt: TGTGCCAGCAGATGGGAGGGCCGCTACGAGCAGTACTTC

v_call: TRBV28
clone_size: once
j_call: TRBJ1-2
d_call: .
cdr3_aa: CASAGGYEDGYTF
cdr3_nt: TGTGCCAGTGCGGGGGGTTACGAGGATGGCTACACCTTC

v_call: TRBV6-5
clone_size: .
j_call: TRBJ1-4
d_call: TRBD1
cdr3_aa: CACSRDRDEKLFF
cdr3_nt: TGTGCCTGTTCCCGGGACAGGGATGAAAAACTGTTTTTT

v_call: TRBV27
clone_size: .
j_call: TRBJ2-2
d_call: TRBD2
cdr3_aa: CASSLPQTSGNTGELFF
cdr3_nt: TGTGCCAGCAGTTTACCCCAGACTAGCGGAAACACCGGGGAGCTGTTTTTT

v_call: TRBV19
clone_size: .
j_call: TRBJ1-1
d_call: TRBD1
cdr3_aa: CASSLDRGRTEAFF
cdr3_nt: TGTGCCAGTAGTTTGGACAGGGGTCGGACTGAAGCTTTCTTT

v_call: TRBV28
clone_size: .
j_call: TRBJ1-3
d_call: .
cdr3_aa: CASSSRRGVSGNTIYF
cdr3_nt: TGTGCCAGCAGTTCCCGACGGGGGGTCTCTGGAAACACCATATATTTT